Each of the 30 T cell receptor beta chains below was sequenced from the same sample in a study of control samples from healthy donors and cancer patients. Produced via immunoSEQ multiplex PCR; TCRdb's table is partial and in-frame only. The data contain some 160,000 clones, roughly 94% of them singletons. Sequencing used blood. These receptors all stem from a woman aged 40 to 55 in good health.

This clone came up once. The V call is TRBV19, the J call TRBJ1-2; D gene ambiguous. The V and J ends lost 8 bases and 7 bases respectively, with 17 bases between them. The length of the CDR3 is 13 residues. Per germline, CDR1 LNHDA and CDR2 SQIVND (reference sequence). CDR3 nucleotide sequence: TGTGCCAGTGGCCCTCTACTCAATAGTGGCTACACCTTC. It is translated as CASGPLLNSGYTF. The full variable domain, rest sourced from reference TRBV19 and TRBJ1-2, is DGGITQSPKYLFRKEGQNVTLSCEQNLNHDAMYWYRQDPGQGLRLIYYSQIVNDFQKGDIAEGYSVSREKKESFPLTVTSAQKNPTAFYLCASGPLLNSGYTFGSGTRLTVV.

V and J are TRBV5-1 and TRBJ1-1, with D uncertain. From germline, CDR1 is SGHRS and CDR2 YFSETQ. This CDR3 is 13 amino acids long. V shed 4 bases and J shed 5 bases, with 12 bases lying between them. The CDR3 DNA reads TGCGCCAGCAGCGGGAGCGAAGATACTGAAGCTTTCTTT. Its protein product is CASSGSEDTEAFF.

The chain has TRBV2 and TRBJ2-1; a possible D gene is TRBD2 (5 bases). The germline CDR1 and CDR2 sequences are SNHLY and FYNNEI. Trimming stripped 2 bases from V and 4 bases from J, with 15 bases between. This CDR3 spans 16 amino acids. CDR3 protein: CASSERGQVLYNEQFF. CDR3 nucleotide sequence: TGTGCCAGCAGTGAAAGAGGGCAGGTGTTATACAATGAGCAGTTCTTC. The complete variable domain, with remaining parts taken from reference TRBV2 and TRBJ2-1, reads EPEVTQTPSHQVTQMGQEVILRCVPISNHLYFYWYRQILGQKVEFLVSFYNNEISEKSEIFDDQFSVERPDGSNFTLKIRSTKLEDSAMYFCASSERGQVLYNEQFFGPGTRLTVL.

The CDR3 loop is CASSLNHGTSASGYTF. In nucleotides, the CDR3 is TGTGCCAGCAGCTTAAACCACGGGACATCAGCTAGTGGCTACACCTTC. The V and J genes are TRBV7-3 and TRBJ1-2; a possible D gene is TRBD1 (6 bases). Trimming took off 1 base at V and 7 bases at J, with 19 bases between the two ends. The CDR3 has 16 residues. CDR1 is SGHTA and CDR2 is FQGTGA in the germline V gene. Combining the CDR3 with reference TRBV7-3 and TRBJ1-2 gives the whole variable domain GAGVSQTPSNKVTEKGKYVELRCDPISGHTALYWYRQSLGQGPEFLIYFQGTGAADDSGLPNDRFFAVRPEGSVSTLKIQRTERGDSAVYLCASSLNHGTSASGYTFGSGTRLTVV.

The chain joins TRBV6-5 to TRBJ2-1; 8 bases match TRBD1. The CDR3 loop spans 14 amino acids. Unmatched junction bases numbered 3, after V lost 6 bases and J lost 2 bases. Per the germline V gene, CDR1 is MNHEY and CDR2 is SVGAGI. The CDR3 DNA follows: TGTGCCAGCAGCTACAGGGGGGCCTACAATGAGCAGTTCTTC. Translation: CASSYRGAYNEQFF.

CDR3 DNA: TGTGCCAGCAATCCCGGGCCTTCCAATCAGCCCCAGCATTTT. It translates to CASNPGPSNQPQHF. The chain employs TRBV5-8 and TRBJ1-5; D remains ambiguous. The CDR3 runs to 14 residues. Trimming removed 6 bases at V and 3 bases at J, with 13 bases between. Germline V gene lookup returns CDR1 SGHTS and CDR2 YDEGEE.

The genes are TRBV12-3 or TRBV12-4 and TRBJ2-7, with unresolved D. Trimming shortened V by 6 bases and J by 1 base, and 10 bases separated the two germline ends. The CDR3 is 13 residues long. The CDR3: CASRVDGSYEQYF. CDR3 DNA sequence: TGTGCCAGCAGGGTCGACGGATCCTACGAGCAGTACTTC.

This clone was observed once. V gene TRBV4-1 combines with J gene TRBJ2-7; tentatively, D is TRBD2 (5 bases). The CDR3 is 14 residues long. Trimming stripped 3 bases from V and 5 bases from J, with 14 bases between. CDR1 is MGHRA, CDR2 YSYEKL, per germline. CDR3 in DNA: TGCGCCAGCAGCCATGGAGGTCGAGGCGACGAGCAGTACTTC. Translation gives CASSHGGRGDEQYF.

The chain joins TRBV15 to TRBJ1-3; D gene ambiguous. This CDR3 is built from 14 residues. The germline CDR1 and CDR2 sequences are LNHNV and YYDKDF (reference sequence). V was clipped by 1 base and J by 8 bases, with 12 bases between them. As DNA, the CDR3 is TGTGCCACCAGCAGAGGCGGGAGCCGTTACACCATATATTTT. Amino acid sequence: CATSRGGSRYTIYF.

V gene TRBV6-2 or TRBV6-3 combines with J gene TRBJ1-1, with unresolved D. CDR1 MNHEY and CDR2 SVGEGT come from the germline V gene. The V gene lost 4 bases and the J gene lost 0 bases, with 15 bases spanning the gap. There are 16 residues in the CDR3. The CDR3: CASSSGRRTMNTEAFF. As DNA, the CDR3 is TGTGCCAGCAGTTCTGGGAGACGGACGATGAACACTGAAGCTTTCTTT.

The rearrangement uses TRBV25-1 and TRBJ1-1; tentatively, D is TRBD1 (6 bases). Germline-derived CDR1 and CDR2 are MGHDK and SYGVNS. V was clipped by 4 bases and J by 8 bases, with 8 bases between them. The CDR3 contains 11 residues. CDR3 DNA sequence: TGTGCCAGCAGTGCCGGGACAGAAGCTTTCTTT. Protein product: CASSAGTEAFF.

The chain has TRBV4-3 and TRBJ2-3; D is ambiguous. The ends were cut back, 1 base at V and 0 bases at J, with 5 bases in the middle. Germline V gene lookup returns CDR1 LGHNA and CDR2 YSLEER. This CDR3 region has 14 residues. CDR3 bases: TGCGCCAGCAGCCAAGCCAAGAGCACAGATACGCAGTATTTT. It codes for CASSQAKSTDTQYF.

The rearrangement joins TRBV28 to TRBJ1-1; D might be TRBD1 (5 bases). This CDR3 is 14 amino acids long. V lost 3 bases, J lost 1 base, and 9 bases lay in between. Germline CDR1 and CDR2: MDHEN and SYDVKM. The CDR3 region has the DNA TGTGCCAGCAGTTTGTCCCAGGGGAACACTGAAGCTTTCTTT. The encoded protein is CASSLSQGNTEAFF.

V and J are TRBV11-2 and TRBJ2-5; the D is unclear. V gave up 3 bases and J gave up 5 bases, with 13 bases separating them. Germline V gives CDR1 SGHAT, CDR2 FQNNGV. This CDR3 spans 14 amino acids. CDR3 DNA sequence: TGTGCCAGCAGCTTTGGGCTAGTCGGGGAGACCCAGTACTTC. Translation: CASSFGLVGETQYF.

The chain employs TRBV6-2 or TRBV6-3 and TRBJ2-7; TRBD1 matches at 7 bases. The germline gives CDR1 MNHEY, CDR2 SVGEGT. The CDR3 is 14 residues long. With V trimmed by 4 bases and J by 7 bases, 10 bases remained unmatched. DNA for the CDR3: TGTGCCAGCAGTTTACAGAATCCAGGGGGAGAGCAGTACTTC. Translated, it gives CASSLQNPGGEQYF.

The rearrangement links TRBV11-2 to TRBJ1-1; tentative D call: TRBD1 (5 bases). Germline-derived CDR1 and CDR2 are SGHAT and FQNNGV. CDR3 size: 15 residues. Trimming took off 10 bases at V and 4 bases at J, with 22 bases between the two ends. CDR3 in amino acids: CAINLSGGEVTEAFF. CDR3 coding DNA: TGTGCCATCAACCTTAGTGGGGGAGAAGTCACTGAAGCTTTCTTT.

The chain carries TRBV5-1 and TRBJ2-5; 7 bases fit TRBD1. The CDR3 extends over 14 amino acids. Germline assignment: CDR1 SGHRS and CDR2 YFSETQ. V lost 4 bases to trimming and J lost 5 bases; unmatched junction nucleotides: 8. In nucleotides, the CDR3 is TGCGCCAGCAGCATATCGACAGGGTTGGAGACCCAGTACTTC. Its protein product is CASSISTGLETQYF. Based on the CDR3 plus reference TRBV5-1 and TRBJ2-5, the full variable domain is KAGVTQTPRYLIKTRGQQVTLSCSPISGHRSVSWYQQTPGQGLQFLFEYFSETQRNKGNFPGRFSGRQFSNSRSEMNVSTLELGDSALYLCASSISTGLETQYFGPGTRLLVL.

V is TRBV6-6 and J is TRBJ2-2; TRBD2 matches at 7 bases. The ends lost 6 bases at V and 2 bases at J; junction bases unmatched: 9. This CDR3 spans 16 amino acids. Germline V gene sequence: CDR1 MNHNY, CDR2 SVGAGI (reference sequence). CDR3 coding DNA: TGTGCCAGCAGGCTCACCCGGACTAGAAACACCGGGGAGCTGTTTTTT. It yields the protein CASRLTRTRNTGELFF.

The rearrangement uses TRBV6-2 or TRBV6-3 and TRBJ2-1; 10 bases line up with TRBD2. The V gene's germline CDR1 is MNHEY and CDR2 SVGEGT. CDR3 length: 16 amino acids. V gave up 0 bases and J gave up 6 bases; unmatched junction bases: 5. Here the CDR3 DNA reads TGTGCCAGCAGTTACTCGGCTAGCGGGAGACGCAATGAGCAGTTCTTC. This encodes CASSYSASGRRNEQFF.

V is TRBV7-9 and J is TRBJ1-5; D is undetermined. There are 13 residues in the CDR3. Germline values: CDR1 SEHNR, CDR2 FQNEAQ (reference sequence). V was pared by 3 bases and J by 1 base, with 4 bases between. The CDR3 region has the DNA TGTGCCAGCAGCTTGGACAGCAATCAGCCCCAGCATTTT. Its protein product is CASSLDSNQPQHF.

The chain carries TRBV27 and TRBJ1-5; 9 bases match TRBD1. This CDR3 has 14 residues. CDR1 is MNHEY, CDR2 SMNVEV, per germline (reference sequence). Unmatched junction bases numbered 6, after V lost 6 bases and J lost 6 bases. CDR3 region: CASRPGQGGQPQHF. DNA for the CDR3: TGTGCCAGCAGGCCGGGACAGGGTGGTCAGCCCCAGCATTTT.

The rearrangement uses TRBV9 and TRBJ2-1; 7 nucleotides line up with TRBD2. This CDR3 contains 14 residues. V shed 0 bases and J 5 bases; nucleotides not matched to a gene: 2. Per germline, CDR1 SGDLS and CDR2 YYNGEE. The CDR3 protein is CASSVAGGHNEQFF. The CDR3 bases are TGTGCCAGCAGCGTAGCGGGAGGTCACAATGAGCAGTTCTTC.

The rearrangement joins TRBV5-4 to TRBJ2-7; 7 bases line up with TRBD2. The CDR3 totals 15 residues. Per the germline V gene, CDR1 is SGHNT and CDR2 is YYREEE (reference sequence). With 1 base clipped from V and 1 base from J, the junction kept 5 bases outside the gene matches. The CDR3 DNA follows: TGTGCCAGCAGCTTGCAATTGGGGGGGTCCTACGAGCAGTACTTC. Translation gives CASSLQLGGSYEQYF. Based on the CDR3 plus reference TRBV5-4 and TRBJ2-7, the full variable domain is ETGVTQSPTHLIKTRGQQVTLRCSSQSGHNTVSWYQQALGQGPQFIFQYYREEENGRGNFPPRFSGLQFPNYSSELNVNALELDDSALYLCASSLQLGGSYEQYFGPGTRLTVT.

This clone was picked up a small number of times. The CDR3 DNA follows: TGTGCCAGCAGTCCCCGGGGGGGAGGGAACGAGCAGTACTTC. Its protein is CASSPRGGGNEQYF. V and J are TRBV27 and TRBJ2-7; 8 nucleotides align to TRBD2. The CDR3 is 14 amino acids. Trimming at V came to 5 bases and at J to 5 bases, leaving 8 bases not matched to a gene. Germline V CDR1 and CDR2: MNHEY, SMNVEV (reference sequence).

The chain links TRBV7-9 to TRBJ2-6; D is perhaps TRBD1 or TRBD2 (5 bases each). Germline values: CDR1 SEHNR, CDR2 FQNEAQ (reference sequence). The CDR3 consists of 17 residues. With 6 bases removed from V and 4 bases from J, the gap between germline ends came to 19 bases. CDR3 in amino acids: CASRIRDLSSGANVLTF. CDR3 DNA sequence: TGTGCCAGCAGAATCCGGGACCTAAGTTCAGGGGCCAACGTCCTGACTTTC.

The V call is TRBV5-1, the J call TRBJ2-7; 11 bases are shared with TRBD2. V lost 4 bases to trimming and J lost 0 bases; unmatched junction nucleotides: 3. Germline V gives CDR1 SGHRS, CDR2 YFSETQ. There are 15 residues in the CDR3. The CDR3 loop is CASSQTSGSSYEQYF. In DNA form, the CDR3 reads TGCGCCAGCAGCCAAACTAGCGGGAGCTCCTACGAGCAGTACTTC.

The chain uses TRBV6-6 and TRBJ2-7; D is perhaps TRBD1 (6 bases). CDR1 MNHNY and CDR2 SVGAGI come from the germline V gene (reference sequence). The CDR3 has 12 residues. Trimming stripped 6 bases from V and 4 bases from J, with 10 bases between. The CDR3 region is CASRLQGYEQYF. The CDR3 nucleotides are TGTGCCAGCAGATTACAGGGTTACGAGCAGTACTTC.

The chain carries TRBV12-5 and TRBJ1-2; TRBD1 matches at 9 bases. The ends lost 6 bases at V and 3 bases at J; junction bases unmatched: 14. The length of the CDR3 is 17 residues. Germline assignment: CDR1 LGHNT and CDR2 FRNRAP. CDR3 protein: CASGPGQGMERDYGYTF. CDR3 DNA: TGTGCTAGTGGACCGGGACAGGGAATGGAGAGGGACTATGGCTACACCTTC. Full variable domain (missing parts from reference TRBV12-5 and TRBJ1-2): DARVTQTPRHKVTEMGQEVTMRCQPILGHNTVFWYRQTMMQGLELLAYFRNRAPLDDSGMPKDRFSAEMPDATLATLKIQPSEPRDSAVYFCASGPGQGMERDYGYTFGSGTRLTVV.

The chain joins TRBV11-2 to TRBJ1-5; a weak D match, TRBD1 (6 bases). This CDR3 is 14 amino acids long. Germline V lookup: CDR1 SGHAT, CDR2 FQNNGV. The ends were cut back, 4 bases at V and 1 base at J, with 8 bases in the middle. The CDR3 DNA reads as TGTGCCAGCAGCTGGAGGGGGAGCAATCAGCCCCAGCATTTT. This gives the protein CASSWRGSNQPQHF.

The chain has TRBV9 and TRBJ2-5; 9 bases align to TRBD1. V shed 0 bases and J 5 bases; nucleotides not matched to a gene: 14. This CDR3 comprises 18 residues. CDR1 is SGDLS, CDR2 YYNGEE, per germline. CDR3 loop: CASSVVPTIGTGRETQYF. In DNA, the CDR3 is TGTGCCAGCAGCGTAGTTCCCACCATCGGGACAGGGAGGGAGACCCAGTACTTC.